This T cell receptor beta chain was sequenced for a study of blood T cell repertoires in COVID-19. Background on the study: COVID-19 samples, acute and convalescent, were from the United States, Italy and Spain. The cDNA or gDNA used as material had been derived from T cells, B-cell-depleted T cells, or PBMCs.

As processed by the authors: Scientists estimated how many nucleated cells there were by amplifying reference gene primers. Generated by immunoSEQ multiplex PCR, the TCRdb table keeps only in-frame clones and is missing some. V, J and clone size are those of that table, while D and trimming were read from the DNA. This sample has some 130,000 clones, with about 89% found just once. The sequencing sample was made of peripheral blood. The TCR sequence derives from a man in his 60s with active or convalescent COVID-19.

The CDR3 DNA reads as TGTGCCATCAGCCTAAAGGGGGAAGGGGAGCAGTACTTC. Encoded protein: CAISLKGEGEQYF. This chain links TRBV10-3 with TRBJ2-7, with D maybe TRBD1 (6 bases). V was clipped by 6 bases and J by 7 bases, with 16 bases between them. This CDR3 contains 13 residues. Per the germline V gene, CDR1 is ENHRY and CDR2 is SYGVKD.